This entry features one T cell receptor (beta chain) sequence. Its antigen is as yet unknown. Germline CDR1 and CDR2: MDHEN and SYDVKM. The V gene lost 3 bases and the J gene lost 1 base, with 15 bases spanning the gap. This CDR3 spans 16 amino acids. The data derive from a study of OX40 agonist ivuxolimab in advanced cancers. Study-level results: The study observed clonal expansion of CD4+ and CD8+ blood T cells by week 6 at 0.1 to 3.0 mg/kg.

The method was immunoSEQ multiplex PCR; TCRdb's version includes in-frame clones alone and lacks a portion of them. The data hold some 81,000 clones, with around 86% observed a single time. This sequence originates from an adult with an advanced solid tumor such as melanoma, head and neck, liver or kidney cancer. This material consisted of CD4+ or CD8+ T cells sorted from blood, taken in a trial of the OX40 agonist ivuxolimab. The gene calls are TRBV28 and TRBJ1-1; the D gene is possibly TRBD1 (5 bases). The DNA of the CDR3 is TGTGCCAGCAGTTTTTGGAGGGGTTGGACGAACACTGAAGCTTTCTTT. Encoded protein: CASSFWRGWTNTEAFF.